The 17 T cell receptor beta chains in this list originate from one sample, sequenced in a study of siplizumab effects on memory and regulatory T cells. Some clones are missing from TCRdb's copy, which holds only in-frame ones; the method was immunoSEQ multiplex PCR. The sample yields 100,000 or so clones, approximately 94% seen once. The sample taken for sequencing was CD4+ T cells sorted from blood. The receptors were sampled from a human donor in good health.

Written as DNA, the CDR3 is TGTGCCAGCAGCGCCCGGGGGGTTAGCACAGATACGCAGTATTTT. The encoded protein is CASSARGVSTDTQYF. The J gene is TRBJ2-3, the V gene TRBV9; 7 nucleotides line up with TRBD2. The CDR3 runs 15 residues. The ends lost 3 bases at V and 0 bases at J; junction bases unmatched: 4. Germline CDR1 reads SGDLS; CDR2 reads YYNGEE. Full variable domain (remainder filled in from reference TRBV9 and TRBJ2-3): DSGVTQTPKHLITATGQRVTLRCSPRSGDLSVYWYQQSLDQGLQFLIQYYNGEERAKGNILERFSAQQFPDLHSELNLSSLELGDSALYFCASSARGVSTDTQYFGPGTRLTVL.

This chain joins TRBV6-5 and TRBJ2-4; no firm D call. The CDR3 totals 11 residues. The V end lost 0 bases, the J end lost 7 bases, and 1 base lay between the germline ends. CDR1 is MNHEY and CDR2 is SVGAGI in the germline V gene. CDR3 DNA: TGTGCCAGCAGTTACTCGAACATTCAGTACTTC. The encoded protein is CASSYSNIQYF.

The V gene is TRBV30, the J gene TRBJ1-5, with TRBD1 identical over 10 bases. Trimming removed 1 base from V and 4 bases from J; junction bases left unmatched: 4. The CDR3 is 15 residues long. CDR1 is GTSNPN, CDR2 SVGIG, per germline (reference sequence). The CDR3 DNA sequence: TGTGCCTGGAGTGATAAGGGACAGGGGAATCAGCCCCAGCATTTT. Its protein product is CAWSDKGQGNQPQHF.

The genes are TRBV9 and TRBJ1-3; D possibly corresponds to TRBD1 (5 bases). Germline V gene data show CDR1 as SGDLS and CDR2 as YYNGEE. This CDR3 contains 16 residues. Trimming cost V 3 bases and J 0 bases, with 13 bases left between them. CDR3: CASSARGATSGNTIYF. CDR3 nucleotide sequence: TGTGCCAGCAGCGCCAGAGGGGCAACCTCTGGAAACACCATATATTTT.

V gene TRBV6-5 combines with J gene TRBJ1-6; D not certain. Trimming took off 0 bases at V and 7 bases at J, with 4 bases between the two ends. The CDR3 is 13 residues long. CDR1 MNHEY and CDR2 SVGAGI come from the germline V gene. Here the CDR3 DNA reads TGTGCCAGCAGTTACTCCTTAAATTCACCCCTCCACTTT. Translation gives CASSYSLNSPLHF.

The chain is built from TRBV5-6 and TRBJ1-2; D is unclear. The length of the CDR3 is 11 residues. V was trimmed by 1 base and J by 7 bases, leaving 5 bases between them. The germline V gene encodes CDR1 SGHDT and CDR2 YYEEEE. The CDR3 DNA reads TGTGCCAGCAGCTTGACCCCTGGCTACACCTTC. It specifies CASSLTPGYTF.

V gene TRBV19 combines with J gene TRBJ2-1; perhaps D is TRBD1 or TRBD2 (5 bases each). Trimming removed 3 bases from V and 6 bases from J, with 9 bases in between. Germline V gene sequence: CDR1 LNHDA, CDR2 SQIVND (reference sequence). CDR3 length: 13 residues. This chain's CDR3 is CASSMGVGNEQFF. Here the CDR3 DNA reads TGTGCCAGTAGTATGGGGGTGGGCAATGAGCAGTTCTTC. Full variable domain (remainder filled in from reference TRBV19 and TRBJ2-1): DGGITQSPKYLFRKEGQNVTLSCEQNLNHDAMYWYRQDPGQGLRLIYYSQIVNDFQKGDIAEGYSVSREKKESFPLTVTSAQKNPTAFYLCASSMGVGNEQFFGPGTRLTVL.

This sequence joins TRBV9 and TRBJ2-7; D is perhaps TRBD1 or TRBD2 (6 bases each). This CDR3 region has 12 residues. Trimming took off 3 bases at V and 12 bases at J, with 16 bases between the two ends. From germline, CDR1 is SGDLS and CDR2 YYNGEE. The CDR3 is CASSGGGKSVYF. The CDR3 DNA is TGTGCCAGCAGCGGAGGGGGGAAAAGTGTGTACTTC.

The chain is built from TRBV6-1 and TRBJ1-1; maybe TRBD1 (5 bases). CDR1 MNHNS and CDR2 SASEGT come from the germline V gene. This CDR3 spans 16 amino acids. V dropped 2 bases and J dropped 7 bases, with 20 bases sitting between them. This CDR3 reads CASSELSGRVLIEAFF. The CDR3 bases are TGTGCCAGCAGTGAACTATCAGGGAGGGTTTTAATTGAAGCTTTCTTT.

This clone was seen just once. The CDR3 sequence is CSVADRGLLSETQYF. The CDR3 region has the DNA TGCAGCGTTGCGGACAGGGGGCTCCTATCGGAGACCCAGTACTTC. The chain couples TRBV29-1 to TRBJ2-5; 11 nucleotides agree with TRBD1. The CDR3 sequence is 15 residues long. Germline CDR1 SQVTM, CDR2 ANQGSEA. V was pared by 4 bases and J by 5 bases, with 9 bases of the junction left unmatched.

The CDR3 nucleotides are TGTGCCAGCAGTGGGCTCTCGGGTTATAGCAATCAGCCCCAGCATTTT. Residues: CASSGLSGYSNQPQHF. The rearrangement links TRBV2 to TRBJ1-5; D gene ambiguous. The germline V and J ends were trimmed by 4 bases and 0 bases, with 13 bases remaining between them. Germline loops: CDR1 SNHLY, CDR2 FYNNEI. This CDR3 spans 16 amino acids.

The chain recombines TRBV5-1 with TRBJ1-2; D is ambiguous. V lost 0 bases, J lost 2 bases, and 5 bases lay in between. The CDR3 contains 13 residues. Germline-derived CDR1 and CDR2 are SGHRS and YFSETQ. CDR3 region: CASSLGANYGYTF. The CDR3, as DNA: TGCGCCAGCAGCTTGGGTGCAAACTATGGCTACACCTTC. Full variable domain (outside the CDR3, taken from reference TRBV5-1 and TRBJ1-2): KAGVTQTPRYLIKTRGQQVTLSCSPISGHRSVSWYQQTPGQGLQFLFEYFSETQRNKGNFPGRFSGRQFSNSRSEMNVSTLELGDSALYLCASSLGANYGYTFGSGTRLTVV.

The chain has TRBV11-1 and TRBJ2-7, with D possibly TRBD1 on 6 matching bases. There are 14 residues in the CDR3. Germline V lookup: CDR1 SGHAT, CDR2 FQDESV (reference sequence). V dropped 5 bases and J dropped 0 bases, with 11 bases sitting between them. The CDR3 reads CASSEGVVSYEQYF. Here the CDR3 DNA reads TGTGCCAGCAGCGAGGGGGTAGTCTCCTACGAGCAGTACTTC.

V and J are TRBV15 and TRBJ1-4, with 8 bases matching TRBD1. The germline V gene has CDR1 LNHNV and CDR2 YYDKDF (reference sequence). The CDR3 has 14 residues. The ends lost 3 bases at V and 7 bases at J; junction bases unmatched: 4. This CDR3 reads CATSSQGAGEKLFF. The CDR3 nucleotides read TGTGCCACCAGCAGCCAGGGGGCCGGTGAAAAACTGTTTTTT.

The chain couples TRBV5-1 to TRBJ1-3; D possibly corresponds to TRBD1 (6 bases). CDR3 length equals 15 residues. Trimming shortened V by 2 bases and J by 4 bases, and 13 bases separated the two germline ends. Germline CDR1 reads SGHRS; CDR2 reads YFSETQ. The CDR3 bases are TGCGCCAGCAGCTTCTCCGAAGGGGGAGGAAACACCATATATTTT. Its protein product is CASSFSEGGGNTIYF.

The genes are TRBV11-3 and TRBJ2-7; 10 nucleotides agree with TRBD2. Per the germline V gene, CDR1 is SGHNT and CDR2 is YENEEA. Unmatched junction bases numbered 7, after V lost 5 bases and J lost 3 bases. CDR3 length: 15 residues. The CDR3: CASSPPTSGRYEQYF. As DNA, the CDR3 is TGTGCCAGCAGCCCTCCGACTAGCGGGCGCTACGAGCAGTACTTC.

The chain links TRBV2 to TRBJ2-2; 9 bases map to TRBD1. After removal of 6 bases from V and 5 bases from J, the junction contained 7 bases not matched to a gene. Germline loops: CDR1 SNHLY, CDR2 FYNNEI. The CDR3 is made up of 15 amino acids. Here the CDR3 reads CASSRDRVFTGELFF. As DNA, the CDR3 is TGTGCCAGCAGCCGGGACAGGGTCTTTACCGGGGAGCTGTTTTTT.